One and the same sample provided the 13 T cell receptor beta chains below, sequenced in a study of tumor-infiltrating lymphocytes in primary liver carcinoma. The template, about 540 ng total RNA, yielded TCR beta cDNA made with a constant-region primer. Investigators got TCR beta libraries out of three nested multiplex PCR rounds, done with slightly modified ARM-PCR. A C-beta reverse primer and TRBV1-TRBV30 forward primers served in each of the first two PCR rounds, at about 10 cycles apiece. TCRdb re-called the multiplex PCR reads through MiXCR, storing one row per CDR3 protein. The sample has about 74,000 distinct CDR3 sequences, roughly three quarters seen once; the top ten hold 25% to 35%. Total RNA and DNA came together from approximately 22-30 mg of bulk tissue without cell sorting. Sequencing was carried out using liver tumor tissue from sampling region 4. Subset specified: tumor region T4, right-lateral pole. The receptor source for this set is a man aged 35 to 55 with primary liver carcinoma and hepatitis B virus infection.

V usage is TRBV7-9 and J usage is TRBJ1-2, with D possibly TRBD1 on 5 matching bases. The CDR3 length is 14 residues. Germline-derived CDR1 and CDR2 are SEHNR and FQNEAQ (reference sequence). Trimming took off 3 bases at V and 8 bases at J, with 16 bases between the two ends. The CDR3 nucleotides read TGTGCCAGCAGCTTGGACCTGGCAGGGAGAGGCTACACCTTC. It translates to CASSLDLAGRGYTF.

A remark on this clonotype: Since no conserved phenylalanine or tryptophan closes the CDR3, a read error is the likely cause. The chain uses TRBV6-5 and TRBJ2-5; no definite D call. This CDR3 has 13 residues. CDR1 is MNHEY, CDR2 SVGAGI, per germline. The CDR3 DNA reads as TGTGTCAGCAATAAAGGCAGTCAAGAGACCCAGTACATC. Protein: CVSNKGSQETQYI.

With respect to this clonotype: A junction end diverges from the germline sequence, so it may reflect a read error. The rearrangement links TRBV29-1 to TRBJ2-2, with D perhaps TRBD1 or TRBD2 (5 bases each). Germline V gene sequence: CDR1 SQVTM, CDR2 ANQGSEA. This CDR3 is built from 12 residues. The CDR3 loop is CSVGGNTGELFF. In DNA form, the CDR3 reads TGCAGCGTTGGGGGGAACACAGGGGAGCTGTTTTTT.

The rearrangement joins TRBV29-1 to TRBJ2-1; D is unclear. The CDR3 spans 12 residues. In germline, CDR1 is SQVTM, CDR2 ANQGSEA. Deletions cut 7 bases from V and 9 bases from J, with 16 bases between. The CDR3 region is CSAIDEISEQFF. The CDR3 bases are TGCAGCGCTATTGATGAGATAAGTGAGCAGTTCTTC.

The V and J genes are TRBV11-1 and TRBJ2-3; the match to TRBD2 covers 8 bases. J gave up 5 bases and V 5 bases, and 12 bases lay outside the gene matches. Germline CDR1 is SGHAT and CDR2 is FQDESV (reference sequence). The CDR3 is 16 residues long. This CDR3 is CASSKGLGVSIDTQYF. CDR3 DNA sequence: TGTGCCAGCAGCAAGGGACTAGGGGTTAGTATAGATACGCAGTATTTT.

On this clonotype itself: This is likely a read error, given that the CDR3 carries no conserved phenylalanine or tryptophan at its end. No DNA is shown, since the ends of the CDR3 on it are uncertain; the CDR3 is the one TCRdb lists. The chain is built from TRBV5-5 and TRBJ1-4; TRBD1 was called by the table and not checked on the DNA. The CDR3 sequence runs 9 residues, both termini included. From germline, CDR1 is SGHKS and CDR2 YYEKEE (reference sequence). The CDR3 reads CVSSHRGDL.

This clonotype was observed a few times. The junction does not match germline at one end; this may be a read error. The chain employs TRBV28 and TRBJ2-5; D possibly corresponds to TRBD2 (5 bases). Germline-derived CDR1 and CDR2 are MDHEN and SYDVKM. The CDR3 runs 15 residues. This CDR3 is CTSSSTSLAEETQYF. The CDR3 nucleotides are TGTACCAGCAGTTCCACATCTCTAGCTGAAGAGACCCAGTACTTC.

The gene calls are TRBV21-1 and TRBJ2-1. TRBV21-1 is a recognized pseudogene. This CDR3 spans 13 amino acids. The CDR3 protein is CVSSWSSYNEQFF. Written as DNA, the CDR3 is TGTGTCAGCAGCTGGAGCTCCTACAATGAGCAGTTCTTC.

At least ten counts were recorded for this clonotype. The chain links TRBV28 to TRBJ2-7, with D possibly being TRBD1 (5 bases). Germline CDR1 reads MDHEN; CDR2 reads SYDVKM. Trimming removed 5 bases at V and 7 bases at J, with 18 bases between. The CDR3 totals 14 residues. CDR3 loop: CASSLPQGVIEQYF. CDR3 nucleotide sequence: TGTGCCAGCAGTCTCCCCCAGGGTGTCATAGAGCAGTACTTC. The variable domain in full, with the rest retrieved from reference TRBV28 and TRBJ2-7, is DVKVTQSSRYLVKRTGEKVFLECVQDMDHENMFWYRQDPGLGLRLIYFSYDVKMKEKGDIPEGYSVSREKKERFSLILESASTNQTSMYLCASSLPQGVIEQYFGPGTRLTVT.

This clonotype was recorded at least ten times. The V gene is TRBV29-1, the J gene TRBJ2-1; TRBD2 might be the D (6 bases). V lost 1 base and J lost 8, with 18 bases in between. This CDR3 is built from 15 residues. In germline, CDR1 is SQVTM, CDR2 ANQGSEA. The CDR3 loop is CSVEGRDSPLYEQFF. The CDR3 DNA reads as TGCAGCGTTGAAGGAAGGGACTCCCCTCTCTATGAGCAGTTCTTC.

In this sample, this clonotype is large. V gene TRBV29-1 combines with J gene TRBJ1-1; D remains unclear. V lost 5 bases to trimming and J lost 1 base, with 5 bases between them. The CDR3 has 11 residues. Per germline, CDR1 SQVTM and CDR2 ANQGSEA. The CDR3 bases are TGCAGCGTTTCTTCGAACACTGAAGCTTTCTTT. Translation gives CSVSSNTEAFF. The variable domain in full, completed from reference TRBV29-1 and TRBJ1-1, reads SAVISQKPSRDICQRGTSLTIQCQVDSQVTMMFWYRQQPGQSLTLIATANQGSEATYESGFVIDKFPISRPNLTFSTLTVSNMSPEDSSIYLCSVSSNTEAFFGQGTRLTVV.

CDR3 DNA: TGTGCCAGCAGCCTCTCCTACCGGGGTCCCGTGAAACAGGTTCGCTCCCACAATGAACATTTCTTC. Translating gives CASSLSYRGPVKQVRSHNEHFF. The rearrangement uses TRBV11-2 and TRBJ2-1; TRBD1 or TRBD2 may be the D gene (5 bases each). The CDR3 extends over 22 amino acids. The V gene's germline CDR1 is SGHAT and CDR2 FQNNGV. Trimming pared 5 bases from V and 16 bases from J, leaving 48 bases between.

The chain joins TRBV6-6 to TRBJ2-3; 9 bases are a match to TRBD1. In germline, CDR1 is MNHNY, CDR2 SVGAGI (reference sequence). The ends lost 9 bases at V and 0 bases at J; junction bases unmatched: 16. The CDR3 spans 18 residues. The CDR3 nucleotides are TGTGCCAGTGGTTACGGGACAGGGCGCAAGATCAGCACAGATACGCAGTATTTT. It encodes CASGYGTGRKISTDTQYF.